The clone carrying this T cell receptor (beta chain) showed up just a few times. Uncontrolled infection, other autoimmune disease, pregnancy or lactation excluded patients. Each diagnosis was grounded in clinical symptoms, serum thyroxine and TRAb, thyroid ultrasound, and orbital computed tomography. The data were obtained in a study of T cells in Graves' hyperthyroidism and ophthalmopathy. CDR3 length: 14 amino acids. With 4 bases removed from V and 0 bases from J, the gap between germline ends came to 7 bases. Germline V gene data show CDR1 as MDHEN and CDR2 as SYDVKM. Amplified TCR beta CDR3 regions came from RNA transcripts. With the HTBI primer set, the TCR CDR3 went through a first round of RT-PCR. TCRdb re-called the multiplex PCR reads with MiXCR, one entry per CDR3 protein. The repertoire holds about 460,000 distinct CDR3 sequences, with about 22% as singletons.

Sequencing used blood. The rearrangement links TRBV28 to TRBJ1-3; D call uncertain. This receptor was obtained from a woman in her 70s with Graves' ophthalmopathy. Here the CDR3 DNA reads TGTGCCAGCAGTTATTCAGCCTCTGGAAACACCATATATTTT. Its protein is CASSYSASGNTIYF.